Listed here are 9 T cell receptor beta chains from one sample, sequenced in a study of T-cell reconstitution after alpha-beta-depleted transplantation in children. Preparation of the TCRbeta library used unique molecular identifiers. MiXCR, run by TCRdb on the PCR reads, gives a single entry per CDR3 protein. This sample has about 690,000 distinct CDR3 sequences, with around 16% found just once. The sample here was PBMCs from the stem cell graft donor, taken from the stem cell graft. The source of these receptors is a human donor who donated a stem cell graft to a child with acute myeloid leukemia.

The table lists this clonotype with a few counts. The chain has TRBV6-2 or TRBV6-3 and TRBJ1-1; 9 nucleotides match TRBD1. The ends lost 3 bases at V and 4 bases at J; junction bases unmatched: 6. This CDR3 contains 15 residues. The germline gives CDR1 MNHEY, CDR2 SVGEGT. The CDR3 DNA reads TGTGCCAGCAGTTATTTAGGGACAGGGACCACTGAAGCTTTCTTT. Amino acid sequence: CASSYLGTGTTEAFF.

The genes are TRBV5-1 and TRBJ2-3; perhaps TRBD2 as D (5 bases). CDR1 is SGHRS and CDR2 is YFSETQ in the germline V gene. Trimming stripped 7 bases from V and 0 bases from J, with 9 bases between. This CDR3 comprises 13 residues. The CDR3 DNA sequence: TGCGCCAGCCAGCGGTCTAGCACAGATACGCAGTATTTT. Translated, it gives CASQRSSTDTQYF.

V gene TRBV5-1 combines with J gene TRBJ2-2, with no clear D. V gave up 2 bases and J gave up 0 bases, with 11 bases separating them. Germline CDR1 reads SGHRS; CDR2 reads YFSETQ. There are 16 residues in the CDR3. Written as DNA, the CDR3 is TGCGCCAGCAGCTTCGGGCTGGGTACGAACACCGGGGAGCTGTTTTTT. This codes for CASSFGLGTNTGELFF.

This clonotype was counted between two and nine times. J is TRBJ1-6 and V is TRBV7-2; D possibly corresponds to TRBD1 (6 bases). The length of the CDR3 is 14 residues. V was cut by 2 bases and J by 11 bases, with 13 bases left in between. CDR1 and CDR2 from the germline V gene are SGHTA and FQGNSA. The CDR3: CASSLRGRGTPLHF. The CDR3 DNA sequence: TGTGCCAGCAGCTTAAGGGGGAGAGGAACACCCCTCCACTTT.

The chain has TRBV7-9 and TRBJ2-1; 8 bases are shared with TRBD2. CDR3 length: 15 residues. Looked up from germline, CDR1 is SEHNR and CDR2 is FQNEAQ (reference sequence). Trimming at V came to 4 bases and at J to 7 bases, leaving 9 bases not matched to a gene. DNA of the CDR3: TGTGCCAGCAGCTCCCCTTCGAGCGGGGGAAATGAGCAGTTCTTC. Its protein is CASSSPSSGGNEQFF.

This clonotype was seen ten or more times. This chain uses TRBV20-1 with TRBJ2-7; tentatively, D is TRBD1 (5 bases). This CDR3 has 12 residues. Germline lookup yields CDR1 DFQATT and CDR2 SNEGSKA (reference sequence). Deletions cut 3 bases from V and 5 bases from J, with 11 bases between. The CDR3 nucleotides are TGCAGTGCTAGCGCGCAGGGCCACGAGCAGTACTTC. Translating gives CSASAQGHEQYF.

This clonotype was seen a handful of times. The chain combines TRBV21-1 with TRBJ1-2. TRBV21-1 is a pseudogene segment. The CDR3 has 13 amino acids. The CDR3, as DNA: TGTGCCAGCAGAGAGGTCCCTAACTATGGCTACACCTTC. It encodes CASREVPNYGYTF.

This clonotype was found many times. V usage is TRBV20-1 and J usage is TRBJ2-5; no definite D call. Trimming removed 3 bases from V and 1 base from J, with 9 bases in between. The CDR3 totals 13 residues. In germline, CDR1 is DFQATT, CDR2 SNEGSKA (reference sequence). The CDR3 loop reads CSASHSFQETQYF. The CDR3 DNA sequence: TGCAGTGCTAGCCACAGCTTCCAAGAGACCCAGTACTTC.

The chain carries TRBV15 and TRBJ2-2, with D perhaps matching TRBD1 (6 bases). This CDR3 comprises 18 residues. Between the trimmed V and J ends, which lost 4 bases and 6 bases, there was a span of 24 bases. Germline-derived CDR1 and CDR2 are LNHNV and YYDKDF (reference sequence). The CDR3: CATSKGGTGTRMAGELFF. Written as DNA, the CDR3 is TGTGCCACCAGCAAAGGGGGAACCGGGACACGGATGGCCGGGGAGCTGTTTTTT.